What follows is one T cell receptor beta chain and its context. In its sample, this clone was seen once. Its antigen remains unidentified. Per-base qualities were not stored, and no clone one base away is much larger. The same CDR3 also results from other DNA sequences found in this sample. This specimen comes from a study of T cell responses to AZD1222 COVID-19 vaccine (dated by TCRdb to about 2021). About the full investigation: AZD1222 recipients with second doses at about 4 weeks or about 12 weeks were pooled, because spike-specific TCR depth and breadth did not differ between schedules. Trial participants were enrolled by age into 18-55, 56-69 and 70-plus year subgroups, with about 150, 27 and 61 TCR-sequenced participants respectively. TCR sequencing was performed for roughly 250 trial participants, of whom approximately 200 were given two doses of AZD1222 and 26 were given two doses of MenACWY control vaccine. Overall study outcomes, separate from this receptor: In the small 56-69-year group, the increase in depth fell short of significance, most likely because of low power. Participants were mostly white British and included more females than males, and it was suggested by the authors that clonal diversity may have been underestimated. Because no samples from the day 14 peak response were available, repertoires could be characterized only after the peak T cell response. Only a handful of AZD1222 recipients were SARS-CoV-2 seropositive at baseline, limiting conclusions about previously exposed vaccinees. The whole spike protein was spanned by vaccine-associated CD4 TCRs, and dominant responses were seen in regions 160-218 and 743-854. Spike-specific TCR breadth and depth rose significantly after two AZD1222 doses compared with day 0 and with MenACWY recipients. Epitopes outside the regions mutated in the B.1.351 and B.1.1.7 variants were reportedly recognized by nearly half of the unique spike-specific TCRs.

V gives up 5 bases and J gives up 5 bases, and the segment between their germline ends measures 10 bases. CDR1 and CDR2 were assigned from the germline V gene as SGHVS and FQNEAQ. The CDR3 contains 13 residues, cysteine and phenylalanine counted. Of all the DNA, just the CDR3 is kept, 39 bases in frame from base 1. The CDR3 regions of human TCRbeta chains were analyzed by immunosequencing. The source study handled its data this way. TCRs in the repertoires were matched against a reference library of SARS-CoV-2-specific TCRs that had been generated with the MIRA antigen-specificity platform. Breadth was defined as the fraction of unique TCRs that were SARS-CoV-2-associated, and depth was defined as the fraction of total T cells that were SARS-CoV-2-associated. Using the MIRA data, every spike-specific TCR was mapped to the spike region that the TCR reacted to and assigned to either a CD4 or a CD8 class. Log10-transformed breadth and depth values were compared by one-way ANOVA with Sidak's multiple comparisons tests. The source is immuneACCESS, and TCRdb retained only in-frame sequences with V and J called. Part of the clones is not carried over; for the studies checked, unresolved V genes explain less than half of this, and the remainder is unexplained. V and J calls plus clone size are reproduced from that table; the DNA served to infer D and trimming. The sample includes about 130,000 clones, with 80% to 90% observed a single time. Jointly, the top ten make up roughly 8% of the sample.

The intended sense of this specimen's time point label: baseline before first vaccination. The vaccinee samples were drawn from two UK trials, COV001 and COV002, one of which was a single-blind randomized controlled phase 2/3 trial testing AZD1222 (ChAdOx1 nCoV-19) in healthy adults. For TCRbeta chain sequencing, PBMC samples were collected from trial participants at day 0 and at day 28 after the second dose. This sample comprised peripheral blood, obtained on day 0 of AZD1222 vaccination. The sequence came from an adult in good health. The V and J genes are TRBV7-8 and TRBJ1-5; a weak D assignment points to TRBD1 (5 bases agree). Here the CDR3 is given as CASSPGGYQPQHF. The DNA sequence reads TGTGCCAGCAGCCCCGGGGGGTATCAGCCCCAGCATTTT.